The source of this TCR beta chain is a study of blood T cell repertoires in COVID-19. At the level of the study: Donors in the United States, Italy and Spain gave samples during acute or convalescent COVID-19. The analysed material was cDNA or gDNA that came from T cells, B-cell-depleted T cells, or PBMCs.

The authors' processing: It was from reference gene primer amplification that nucleated cell counts were estimated. TCRdb's table, derived via immunoSEQ multiplex PCR, lists solely in-frame clones and lacks some. The V and J calls and clone size come from that table; D and trimming were worked out from the DNA. The repertoire holds roughly 93,000 clones, about 89% seen once, with about 8.1% in the top ten. This clone appeared once. J lost 9 bases, V lost 5 bases, and 14 bases had no gene match. Per germline, CDR1 MRHNA and CDR2 SNTAGT. There are 17 residues in the CDR3. The gene calls are TRBV6-4 and TRBJ2-1; 12 positions match TRBD2. The specimen was peripheral blood. The TCR originated in a man aged 50-60 years with acute or convalescent COVID-19. The CDR3 protein is CASSSLPLAGGLVEQFF. The CDR3 nucleotides are TGTGCCAGCAGTTCCCTCCCGCTAGCGGGGGGGCTGGTTGAGCAGTTCTTC.